Sequencing of this TCR beta chain was carried out in a study of Ad26.COV2.S vaccination and SARS-CoV-2 variants. Study conclusions and caveats: Breadth of non-spike TCRs did not differ between vaccinees and placebo recipients.

Profiled with immunoSEQ multiplex PCR; TCRdb holds only in-frame clones, not every one. Of about 680,000 clones listed, about 89% were seen once; the top ten hold 1.5%. CDR1 SGHDN and CDR2 FVKESK come from the germline V gene. This CDR3 contains 15 residues. Trimming removed 4 bases at V and 5 bases at J, with 17 bases between. The treatment: approximately 18 received Ad26.COV2.S at low or high dose, single or two shots; about 5 received placebo; per-sample allocation not given. All samples were drawn on day 63, counting from the first vaccine or placebo injection. Turning to this clone: The antigen remains unidentified.

V and J are TRBV14 and TRBJ2-5, with D possibly TRBD2 on 5 matching bases. The sequences come from peripheral blood, collected in a trial of Ad26.COV2.S vaccine versus placebo. This TCR was recovered from a person aged 18-60 years who received the Ad26.COV2.S COVID-19 vaccine or a placebo. CDR3 DNA sequence: TGTGCCAGCAGCCTTATCCGGGATGTGACGGAGACCCAGTACTTC. This codes for CASSLIRDVTETQYF.